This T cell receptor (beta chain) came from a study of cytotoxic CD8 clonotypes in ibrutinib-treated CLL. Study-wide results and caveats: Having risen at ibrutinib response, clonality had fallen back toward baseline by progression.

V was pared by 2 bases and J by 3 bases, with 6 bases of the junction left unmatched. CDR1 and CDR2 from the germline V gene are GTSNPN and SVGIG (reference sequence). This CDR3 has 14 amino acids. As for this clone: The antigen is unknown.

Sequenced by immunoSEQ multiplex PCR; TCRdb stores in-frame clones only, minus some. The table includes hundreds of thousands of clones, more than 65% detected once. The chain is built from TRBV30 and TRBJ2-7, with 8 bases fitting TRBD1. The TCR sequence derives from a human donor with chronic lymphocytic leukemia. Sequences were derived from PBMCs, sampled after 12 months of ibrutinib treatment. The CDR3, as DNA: TGTGCCTGGAGTCGAAGGACAGGGTACTACGAGCAGTACTTC. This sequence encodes CAWSRRTGYYEQYF.